In its sample, the clone carrying this TCR beta chain was seen many times. The antigen is undetermined. The sample belongs to a study of CD8+CD57+ T cells in acquired aplastic anemia. About the research overall: The study obtained an average of around 3.1 ug of DNA from sorted CD4+ and CD8+ cells. Study outcomes and limitations: CD8+ Simpson's diversity did not differ significantly between patients and controls. Almost 30 CD8+ CDR3 sequences occurred in both the patients and the controls.

This CDR3 has 13 residues. Trimming left V 3 bases short and J 1 base short, with 4 bases between. TCR beta VDJ and CDR3 were profiled, and genomic DNA was the template. MiXCR, applied by TCRdb to the reads, yields one record per CDR3 protein. This table has approximately 180,000 distinct CDR3 sequences, roughly three fifths appearing once. Patients included in sequencing had previously demonstrated CD8+CD57+ cell expansion by flow cytometry. This sequence was found in a human donor with aplastic anemia. The sample was sorted CD4+, CD8+, or CD8+CD57+ T cells (not recorded which) from PBMCs. The chain is built from TRBV12-3 or TRBV12-4 and TRBJ1-3; D not certain. CDR3 in amino acids: CASSFASGNTIYF. The DNA for the CDR3 is TGTGCCAGCAGTTTCGCGTCTGGAAACACCATATATTTT.